This is a list of T cell receptor beta chains from one sample in a study of T-cell memory formation after mild COVID-19. TCRdb fed the 5' RACE reads into MiXCR, producing one record per CDR3 protein. The sample has roughly 45,000 distinct CDR3 sequences, roughly a quarter seen once. The material sequenced was PBMCs or a T cell subset sorted from them (not recorded which). These receptors were obtained from a man between 18 and 29 years old who had mild COVID-19 (a few samples of this study predate the infection). Cell type and time point are not known. CDR3s include the opening cysteine and the closing phenylalanine or tryptophan. D genes are given only for firm matches. Rows give clone size only sometimes, using once, few, many, or a class for an expanded clone.

CDR3 protein	CDR3 DNA	V gene	J gene	clone size	D gene
CASSPWTGENEQFF	TGTGCCAGCAGCCCCTGGACAGGGGAGAATGAGCAGTTCTTC	TRBV7-3	TRBJ2-1	few	TRBD1
CSVVPLGDIFSYEQYF	TGCAGCGTGGTACCCCTTGGGGACATCTTTTCCTACGAGCAGTACTTC	TRBV29-1	TRBJ2-7	.	.
CASSLSDGSYEQYF	TGTGCCAGCAGTTTGAGCGACGGCTCCTACGAGCAGTACTTC	TRBV12-3/TRBV12-4	TRBJ2-7	.	.
CASSGWRSYEQYF	TGTGCCAGCAGTGGTTGGCGGTCCTACGAGCAGTACTTC	TRBV2	TRBJ2-7	few	.
CASSPRTSVYTGELFF	TGCGCCAGCAGCCCGCGGACTAGCGTTTACACCGGGGAGCTGTTTTTT	TRBV5-1	TRBJ2-2	.	TRBD2
CASSHEGGLNSPLHF	TGCGCCAGCAGCCACGAGGGGGGACTTAATTCACCCCTCCACTTT	TRBV4-1	TRBJ1-6	.	.
CASTPASGAGAETQYF	TGTGCCAGCACCCCAGCGAGCGGGGCTGGGGCCGAGACCCAGTACTTC	TRBV7-8	TRBJ2-5	.	TRBD2
CASRLVASTDTQYF	TGTGCCAGCAGGTTGGTAGCTAGCACAGATACGCAGTATTTT	TRBV6-6	TRBJ2-3	.	.
CSVVTGLATNTGELFF	TGCAGCGTTGTCACAGGACTAGCGACGAACACCGGGGAGCTGTTTTTT	TRBV29-1	TRBJ2-2	.	TRBD2
CASSATSWGDTQYF	TGTGCTAGCAGCGCAACTAGTTGGGGAGATACGCAGTATTTT	TRBV7-7	TRBJ2-3	many	.
CASSWGHRTPSTDTQYF	TGCGCCAGCAGCTGGGGACACCGTACCCCTAGCACAGATACGCAGTATTTT	TRBV5-1	TRBJ2-3	.	.
CASSQVIPGDGGYTF	TGCGCCAGCAGCCAAGTCATTCCGGGGGACGGTGGCTACACCTTC	TRBV4-1	TRBJ1-2	few	.
CASSPGAQGALVEAFF	TGCGCCAGCAGCCCCGGGGCGCAGGGGGCGCTGGTGGAAGCTTTCTTT	TRBV5-1	TRBJ1-1	.	TRBD1
CASSLESNTGELFF	TGCGCCAGCAGCTTGGAATCGAACACCGGGGAGCTGTTTTTT	TRBV5-1	TRBJ2-2	.	.
CASSPQTGVGETQYF	TGCGCCAGCAGCCCCCAAACAGGGGTCGGGGAGACCCAGTACTTC	TRBV4-3	TRBJ2-5	few	TRBD1
CAISESGRETGEQFF	TGTGCCATCAGTGAGTCAGGGAGGGAAACAGGGGAGCAGTTCTTC	TRBV10-3	TRBJ2-1	few	.
CASSVGGQYEQYF	TGCGCCAGCAGTGTGGGGGGGCAGTACGAGCAGTACTTC	TRBV10-2	TRBJ2-7	.	.
CSVEGQKYGQFF	TGCAGCGTTGAAGGGCAAAAATATGGACAGTTCTTC	TRBV29-1	TRBJ2-1	.	.
CASSQGTNTEAFF	TGCGCCAGCAGCCAGGGTACCAACACTGAAGCTTTCTTT	TRBV4-1	TRBJ1-1	once	.
CASSISGSSLYEQYF	TGTGCCAGTAGTATTAGCGGCAGCTCCCTCTACGAGCAGTACTTC	TRBV19	TRBJ2-7	.	.
CASRTTPSSYNSPLHF	TGTGCCAGCAGAACAACGCCGAGCTCCTATAATTCACCCCTCCACTTT	TRBV6-6	TRBJ1-6	.	.
CASSPSGGATGELFF	TGTGCCAGCAGTCCTAGCGGGGGTGCAACCGGGGAGCTGTTTTTT	TRBV7-9	TRBJ2-2	.	TRBD2
CASSYVRSTDTQYF	TGTGCCAGCAGTTACGTTAGGAGCACAGATACGCAGTATTTT	TRBV6-6	TRBJ2-3	.	.
CASSQYQGNTEAFF	TGCGCCAGCAGCCAATATCAGGGGAACACTGAAGCTTTCTTT	TRBV4-1	TRBJ1-1	.	.
CSVEGVDLLRGYTF	TGCAGCGTTGAAGGGGTCGACTTACTGAGGGGCTACACCTTC	TRBV29-1	TRBJ1-2	.	.
CASSLSGGARATQYF	TGTGCCAGCAGTTTGAGCGGGGGGGCCCGGGCTACGCAGTATTTT	TRBV12-3/TRBV12-4	TRBJ2-3	.	TRBD2
CASSLTVVGEQYF	TGTGCCAGCAGTTTGACAGTGGTGGGGGAGCAGTACTTC	TRBV27	TRBJ2-7	.	.
CATRGQSTDTQYF	TGTGCCACCCGCGGGCAGAGCACAGATACGCAGTATTTT	TRBV24-1	TRBJ2-3	few	.
CASNKRGTDTQYF	TGTGCCAGCAATAAAAGGGGCACAGATACGCAGTATTTT	TRBV7-9	TRBJ2-3	few	.
CASSHPRDRGLSGANVLTF	TGCGCCAGCAGCCATCCCCGGGACAGGGGGCTATCTGGGGCCAACGTCCTGACTTTC	TRBV4-3	TRBJ2-6	few	TRBD1
CASSINLAGGYEQYF	TGTGCCAGCAGCATTAATTTAGCGGGGGGCTACGAGCAGTACTTC	TRBV7-8	TRBJ2-7	.	TRBD2
CAISEYRDGANYGYTF	TGTGCCATCAGTGAGTACCGGGACGGAGCTAACTATGGCTACACCTTC	TRBV10-3	TRBJ1-2	few	.
CSVDVRNTEAFF	TGCAGCGTTGACGTGAGGAACACTGAAGCTTTCTTT	TRBV29-1	TRBJ1-1	.	.
CASSPGTSGGADTQYF	TGTGCCAGCAGCCCAGGGACTAGCGGGGGGGCAGATACGCAGTATTTT	TRBV9	TRBJ2-3	many	TRBD2
CASSLLVEREETQYF	TGTGCCAGCAGCTTGTTAGTAGAGAGGGAAGAGACCCAGTACTTC	TRBV5-6	TRBJ2-5	.	.
CASSFDRFPYEQYF	TGTGCCAGCAGTTTCGACAGGTTTCCCTACGAGCAGTACTTC	TRBV12-3/TRBV12-4	TRBJ2-7	.	.
CASSETGADTQYF	TGTGCCAGCAGCGAAACGGGGGCAGATACGCAGTATTTT	TRBV9	TRBJ2-3	many	.
CASSESVSGANVLTF	TGCGCCAGCAGTGAGTCGGTGTCTGGGGCCAACGTCCTGACTTTC	TRBV10-2	TRBJ2-6	.	.
CASSPKSGALTGELFF	TGTGCCAGCAGCCCGAAGAGTGGGGCTCTTACCGGGGAGCTGTTTTTT	TRBV11-2	TRBJ2-2	.	.
CASSSDGPNQPQHF	TGTGCCAGCAGTTCCGACGGTCCCAATCAGCCCCAGCATTTT	TRBV12-3/TRBV12-4	TRBJ1-5	few	.
CASSLPGNTIYF	TGTGCCAGCAGCTTACCCGGAAACACCATATATTTT	TRBV7-3	TRBJ1-3	.	.
CASSLSITGGENTIYF	TGTGCCAGCAGTTTATCGATCACAGGGGGCGAGAACACCATATATTTT	TRBV27	TRBJ1-3	.	TRBD1